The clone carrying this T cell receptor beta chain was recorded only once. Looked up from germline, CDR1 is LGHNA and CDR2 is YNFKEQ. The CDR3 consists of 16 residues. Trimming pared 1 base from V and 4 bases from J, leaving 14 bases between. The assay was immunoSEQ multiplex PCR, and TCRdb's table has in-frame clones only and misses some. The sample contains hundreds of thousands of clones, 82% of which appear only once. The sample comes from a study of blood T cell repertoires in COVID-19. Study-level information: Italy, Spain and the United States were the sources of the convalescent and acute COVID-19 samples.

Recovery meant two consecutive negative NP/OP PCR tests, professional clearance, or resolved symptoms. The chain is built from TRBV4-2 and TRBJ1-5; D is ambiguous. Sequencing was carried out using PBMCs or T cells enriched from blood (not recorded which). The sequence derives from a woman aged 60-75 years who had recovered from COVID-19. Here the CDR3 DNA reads TGTGCCAGCAGCCAAGGCACCTTGGCCCTTAATCAGCCCCAGCATTTT. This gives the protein CASSQGTLALNQPQHF.